The rows below give T cell receptor beta chains drawn from one sample of a study of shared clonotypes between healthy human individuals. This table comes from immunoSEQ multiplex PCR, and its TCRdb copy is limited to in-frame clones, with some not included. Of about 2.1 million clones detected, about 93% appear once; the ten largest clones hold 1.7%. Sequencing was carried out using naive CD8+ T cells from PBMCs. All receptors come from a man younger than 30 in good health. Some clones in this sample may be carry-over from other donors' samples. CDR3s include the opening cysteine and the closing phenylalanine or tryptophan. The D gene is left open where the match is weak. Size values are once, few and many counts, or a class for expanded clones, and some rows have none.

j_call d_call clone_size v_call cdr3_aa cdr3_nt
TRBJ2-7 - - TRBV29-1 CAAGGSEQYF TGTGCGGCAGGGGGGTCCGAGCAGTACTTC
TRBJ2-7 - - TRBV4-2 CASSQGGSGTYEQYF TGTGCCAGCAGCCAAGGAGGAAGCGGAACCTACGAGCAGTACTTC
TRBJ2-2 - - TRBV10-3 CAISESETGELFF TGTGCCATCAGTGAGTCTGAAACCGGGGAGCTGTTTTTT
TRBJ1-1 - - TRBV27 CASSLSETNTEAFF TGTGCCAGCAGTTTATCTGAGACGAACACTGAAGCTTTCTTT
TRBJ2-1 TRBD2 - TRBV30 CAWSSGINDEQFF TGTGCCTGGAGCAGCGGGATTAACGATGAGCAGTTCTTC
TRBJ2-5 - - TRBV11-2 CASSLVVLPSDPQYF TGTGCCAGCAGCTTAGTAGTTCTGCCGTCGGATCCCCAGTACTTC
TRBJ2-1 - - TRBV7-8 CASSLGLIYNEQFF TGTGCCAGCAGCTTAGGGCTAATATACAATGAGCAGTTCTTC
TRBJ1-1 TRBD1 - TRBV5-8 CASSFGQANTEAFF TGTGCCAGCAGCTTTGGACAGGCCAACACTGAAGCTTTCTTT
TRBJ2-1 TRBD2 - TRBV23-1 CASEARGVKTSGEQFF TGCGCCAGCGAGGCCCGGGGGGTAAAGACTAGCGGTGAGCAGTTCTTC
TRBJ1-2 - - TRBV9 CASSPSTNYGYTF TGTGCCAGCAGCCCGTCTACTAACTATGGCTACACCTTC
TRBJ2-2 - - TRBV6-5 CATLGADTNTGELFF TGTGCCACTCTCGGGGCAGACACTAACACCGGGGAGCTGTTTTTT
TRBJ2-7 - - TRBV28 CASSSRTPLYEQYF TGTGCCAGCAGTTCCCGAACCCCCCTCTACGAGCAGTACTTC
TRBJ2-7 - - TRBV28 CASSQVEQYF TGTGCCAGCAGTCAGGTTGAGCAGTACTTC
TRBJ1-5 - once TRBV28 CASSFYPGKGNQPQHF TGTGCCAGCAGTTTCTACCCAGGGAAGGGCAATCAGCCCCAGCATTTT
TRBJ2-7 - - TRBV15 CATSQGSATLITYEQYF TGTGCCACCAGCCAGGGTTCCGCTACCCTAATAACCTACGAGCAGTACTTC